This TCR beta chain was observed in a study of shared clonotypes between healthy human individuals. The wider study: Per donor, CD8 memory used one plate, CD8 naive used two, CD4 memory used three and CD4 naive used three.

Both subsets, CD45RA+ naive and CD45RA-negative memory, were split from the CD4+ cells. The assay was immunoSEQ multiplex PCR, and TCRdb's table has in-frame clones only and misses some. Among roughly 2,300,000 clones, approximately 90% were seen once, and the ten largest hold approximately 0.4%. The CDR3 spans 16 residues. Germline V gene sequence: CDR1 SGHVS, CDR2 FQNEAQ. Trimming shortened V by 1 base and J by 5 bases, and 15 bases separated the two germline ends. The receptor was derived from a man between 18 and 29 years old in good health. Some clones in this sample may be carry-over from other donors' samples. V gene TRBV7-8 combines with J gene TRBJ1-5, with D possibly TRBD1 on 5 matching bases. Sequencing input: naive CD4+ T cells from PBMCs. Documented subset: CD45RA+ positively selected. CDR3 in amino acids: CASSLGRVPGDQPQHF. CDR3 coding DNA: TGTGCCAGCAGCTTAGGTCGCGTGCCGGGGGATCAGCCCCAGCATTTT.